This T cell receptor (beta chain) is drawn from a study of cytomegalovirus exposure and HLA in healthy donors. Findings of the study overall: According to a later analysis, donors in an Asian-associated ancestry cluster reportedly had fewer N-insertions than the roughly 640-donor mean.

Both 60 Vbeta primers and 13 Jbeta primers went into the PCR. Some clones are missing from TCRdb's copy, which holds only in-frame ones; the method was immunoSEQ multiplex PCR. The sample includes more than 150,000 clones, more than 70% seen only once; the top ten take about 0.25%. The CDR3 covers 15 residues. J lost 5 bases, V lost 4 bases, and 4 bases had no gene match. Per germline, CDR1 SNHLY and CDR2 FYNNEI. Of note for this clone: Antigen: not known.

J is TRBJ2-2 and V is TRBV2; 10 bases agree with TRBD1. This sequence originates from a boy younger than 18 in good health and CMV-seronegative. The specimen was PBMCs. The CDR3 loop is CASSVLDRGTGELFF. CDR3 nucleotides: TGTGCCAGCAGTGTCCTGGACAGGGGGACCGGGGAGCTGTTTTTT.